The clone carrying this T cell receptor beta chain turned up a few times. The ends were cut back, 3 bases at V and 0 bases at J, with 6 bases in the middle. The V gene's germline CDR1 is SQVTM and CDR2 ANQGSEA. The CDR3 is 13 residues long. Tagging with unique molecular identifiers was applied to individual cDNA molecules. MiXCR, applied by TCRdb to the 5' RACE reads, yields one record per CDR3 protein. The table has 70,000 to 90,000 distinct CDR3 sequences, around 16% seen once; the top ten hold approximately 12%. This record comes from a study of early T cells in non-severe SARS-CoV-2 infection. The TCR comes from an adult who was a healthcare worker with PCR-confirmed SARS-CoV-2 infection or an uninfected control (not recorded which). Material for sequencing was whole blood. The chain combines TRBV29-1 with TRBJ2-1; D is ambiguous. The CDR3 DNA reads TGCAGCGTTGACCGGAGCTCCTACAATGAGCAGTTCTTC. Its translation: CSVDRSSYNEQFF.